This T cell receptor beta chain came from a study of blood T cell repertoires in COVID-19. Across the study: Italy, Spain and the United States were the sources of the convalescent and acute COVID-19 samples. In each case, the material was cDNA or gDNA derived from T cells, B-cell-depleted T cells, or PBMCs.

In the source study's methods: Researchers report that nucleated cell counts were estimated from reference gene primer amplification. Sequencing was performed with immunoSEQ multiplex PCR; in TCRdb, only in-frame clones are kept and a portion is missing. V, J and clone size were drawn from that table, and D and trimming were deduced from the DNA. Of 120,000 to 150,000 clones in the sample, 88% were seen once. J was trimmed by 5 bases and V by 4 bases; bases with no gene match: 7. The CDR3 sequence is 15 residues long. Germline CDR1 reads SGHRS; CDR2 reads YFSETQ. What was sequenced was peripheral blood. This sequence was found in a human donor in a cohort sampled during active COVID-19. The V gene is TRBV5-1, the J gene TRBJ1-4; TRBD1 aligns across 8 bases. CDR3 coding DNA: TGCGCCAGCAGCGGGCACGGGACAGGAAATGAAAAACTGTTTTTT. This encodes CASSGHGTGNEKLFF.